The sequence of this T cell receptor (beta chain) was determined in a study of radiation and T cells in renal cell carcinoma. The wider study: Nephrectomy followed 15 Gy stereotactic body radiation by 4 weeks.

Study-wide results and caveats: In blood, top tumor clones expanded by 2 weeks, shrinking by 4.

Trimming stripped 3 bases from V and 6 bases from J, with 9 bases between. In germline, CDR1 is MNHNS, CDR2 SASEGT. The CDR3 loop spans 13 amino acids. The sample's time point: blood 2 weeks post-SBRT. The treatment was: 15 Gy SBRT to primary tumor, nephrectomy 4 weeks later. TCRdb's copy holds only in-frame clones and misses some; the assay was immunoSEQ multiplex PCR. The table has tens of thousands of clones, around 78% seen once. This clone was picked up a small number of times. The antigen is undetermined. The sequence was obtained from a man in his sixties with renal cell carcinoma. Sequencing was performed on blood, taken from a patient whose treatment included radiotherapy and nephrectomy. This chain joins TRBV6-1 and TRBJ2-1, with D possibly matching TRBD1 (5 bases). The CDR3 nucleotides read TGTGCCAGCAGTGAGGGGCTCCTCAATGAGCAGTTCTTC. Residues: CASSEGLLNEQFF.